This TCR beta chain was recovered during a study of blood T cell repertoires in COVID-19. Study-wide context: Material from acute and convalescent COVID-19 was sourced from the United States, Italy and Spain.

CDR1 and CDR2 (germline): SGHRS, YFSETQ. The V segment lost 4 bases and the J segment 8 bases; nucleotides outside the gene matches: 9. The CDR3 length is 16 residues. Methods used by the authors: Researchers report that nucleated cell counts were estimated from reference gene primer amplification. Repertoires were generated with immunoSEQ multiplex PCR, while TCRdb's copy carries only in-frame clones and drops some. V and J calls and clone size are copied from that table; D and trimming were computed from the DNA. The sample includes approximately 150,000 clones, about nine tenths of them seen just once.

The sample was peripheral blood. The origin of this receptor is a man older than 75 with acute or convalescent COVID-19. The chain combines TRBV5-1 with TRBJ2-1; 13 positions agree with TRBD2. CDR3 sequence reads: CASSPRPGLAGYEQFF. The CDR3 nucleotides are TGCGCCAGCAGCCCCCGACCGGGACTAGCGGGATATGAGCAGTTCTTC.